This T cell receptor beta chain originates from a study of cytomegalovirus exposure and HLA in healthy donors. General observations from the study: A later analysis associated 15,000 or so TCR beta sequences with HLA alleles at a 0.05 false discovery rate. Cytomegalovirus-associated status was assigned to about 170 TCR beta chains. Being productive about 87% or about 30% of the time was typical of most TCR beta V segments in an earlier analysis. Across HLA loci, a later analysis found differing TCR association rates, with DRB1 most and HLA-C fewest.

The PCR employed 60 Vbeta primers together with 13 Jbeta primers. Here immunoSEQ multiplex PCR was the method, and the copy in TCRdb shows in-frame clones only, minus some. The sample yields about 140,000 clones, around 75% seen once. About this clone itself: What it binds is unknown.

Trimming took 2 bases from V and 3 from J, leaving 7 bases between them. Germline loops: CDR1 LNHDA, CDR2 SQIVND (reference sequence). The CDR3 has 13 residues. The sequence was collected from a woman between 25 and 40 years old in good health and CMV-seronegative. Source material: PBMCs. V is TRBV19 and J is TRBJ1-1; D gene unclear. The CDR3 region is CASSINRDTEAFF. CDR3 bases: TGTGCCAGTAGTATAAACCGGGACACTGAAGCTTTCTTT.